The 32 T cell receptor beta chains below come from one sample, sequenced in a study of blood T cell repertoires in COVID-19. The method was immunoSEQ multiplex PCR; TCRdb's version includes in-frame clones alone and lacks a portion of them. Among roughly 100,000 clones listed, about 64% were seen once. Specimen: peripheral blood. These TCRs come from a human donor with acute or convalescent COVID-19. The donor label of this sample is uncertain.

This sequence joins TRBV30 and TRBJ1-1; TRBD1 might be the D (5 bases). CDR1 is GTSNPN, CDR2 SVGIG, per germline (reference sequence). Trimming pared 4 bases from V and 4 bases from J, leaving 19 bases between. This CDR3 contains 15 residues. CDR3 sequence reads: CAWTLGTLTGTEAFF. The CDR3 DNA follows: TGTGCCTGGACCCTCGGGACTTTAACGGGCACTGAAGCTTTCTTT.

V is TRBV5-6 and J is TRBJ2-7; TRBD2 aligns across 8 bases. V lost 5 bases, J lost 6 bases, and 7 bases stayed unmatched. The V gene's germline CDR1 is SGHDT and CDR2 YYEEEE. The CDR3 is 13 residues long. CDR3: CASSFGLAGEQYV. DNA for the CDR3: TGTGCCAGCAGTTTTGGACTAGCAGGCGAGCAGTACGTC.

This chain connects TRBV12-3 or TRBV12-4 to TRBJ1-5; D is uncertain. The CDR3 totals 12 residues. V lost 7 bases and J lost 7, with 11 bases in between. The chain's CDR3 is CASNYGGQPQHF. The CDR3 nucleotides are TGTGCCAGCAACTACGGCGGGCAGCCCCAGCATTTT.

This clone was seen a single time. V is TRBV2 and J is TRBJ2-2, with TRBD1 as a possible D gene (6 bases). Trimming left V 8 bases short and J 5 bases short, with 15 bases between. This CDR3 is built from 14 residues. Germline CDR1 SNHLY, CDR2 FYNNEI. The CDR3 protein is CASSRTAVTGELFF. The CDR3 nucleotides read TGTGCCAGCTCCCGGACAGCGGTAACCGGGGAGCTGTTTTTT.

In this sample, this clone turned up once. The chain has TRBV4-1 and TRBJ1-2; the D is unclear. Deletions cut 1 base from V and 3 bases from J, with 12 bases between. The CDR3 sequence is 15 residues long. Per germline, CDR1 MGHRA and CDR2 YSYEKL. DNA of the CDR3: TGCGCCAGCAGCCAAGTTTTAAGGAGAGACTATGGCTACACCTTC. It yields the protein CASSQVLRRDYGYTF.

This chain uses TRBV29-1 with TRBJ2-3; 8 positions match TRBD2. Trimming took 5 bases from V and 3 from J; bases not matched to a gene: 10. The germline CDR1 and CDR2 sequences are SQVTM and ANQGSEA. The CDR3 length is 15 residues. CDR3 DNA sequence: TGCAGCGTTTTCAGTCGGGGGGGCGGGACAGATACGCAGTATTTT. Protein sequence: CSVFSRGGGTDTQYF.

In its sample, this clone was seen a few times. J is TRBJ1-1 and V is TRBV2; D remains ambiguous. The CDR3 has 13 amino acids. Germline V lookup: CDR1 SNHLY, CDR2 FYNNEI. V was shortened by 3 bases and J by 1 base, with 6 bases between the two germline ends. The CDR3 DNA reads TGTGCCAGCAGTGAGTTAGAGAACACTGAAGCTTTCTTT. Amino acids: CASSELENTEAFF.

The J gene is TRBJ1-1, the V gene TRBV28; D possibly corresponds to TRBD1 (6 bases). Between the trimmed V and J ends, which lost 10 bases and 3 bases, there was a span of 9 bases. Germline V gene data show CDR1 as MDHEN and CDR2 as SYDVKM. The CDR3 loop spans 11 amino acids. The CDR3 loop is CATGQHTEAFF. The CDR3, as DNA: TGTGCCACTGGACAGCACACTGAAGCTTTCTTT. The full variable domain, its missing parts supplied by reference TRBV28 and TRBJ1-1, is DVKVTQSSRYLVKRTGEKVFLECVQDMDHENMFWYRQDPGLGLRLIYFSYDVKMKEKGDIPEGYSVSREKKERFSLILESASTNQTSMYLCATGQHTEAFFGQGTRLTVV.

The chain couples TRBV4-1 to TRBJ1-4, with 10 positions matching TRBD1. The V gene end was trimmed by 3 bases and the J gene end by 5 bases; junction bases not matched to a gene: 6. Germline CDR1 and CDR2: MGHRA and YSYEKL. The CDR3 spans 16 residues. The CDR3 loop reads CASSQKGTGANEKLFF. The CDR3 DNA reads TGCGCCAGCAGCCAGAAGGGGACAGGGGCCAATGAAAAACTGTTTTTT.

This clone has more than one count but fewer than ten. The rearrangement uses TRBV28 and TRBJ1-5; no clear D gene. CDR3 length: 14 residues. Germline V lookup: CDR1 MDHEN, CDR2 SYDVKM. The ends were cut back, 10 bases at V and 2 bases at J, with 15 bases in the middle. CDR3 residues: CAIGEGRRNQPQHF. The CDR3 DNA is TGTGCCATCGGCGAAGGGAGGCGCAATCAGCCCCAGCATTTT.

The chain carries TRBV29-1 and TRBJ1-2, with D possibly matching TRBD1 (5 bases). Germline-derived CDR1 and CDR2 are SQVTM and ANQGSEA. Trimming took 7 bases from V and 1 from J, leaving 16 bases between them. This CDR3 region has 14 residues. The CDR3 spells CSAGGPGGNYGYTF. The CDR3 coding sequence is TGCAGCGCTGGAGGGCCGGGGGGTAACTATGGCTACACCTTC.

The chain couples TRBV12-3 or TRBV12-4 to TRBJ1-2, with D perhaps matching TRBD1 (5 bases). The germline V and J ends were trimmed by 3 bases and 4 bases, with 9 bases remaining between them. This CDR3 has 13 residues. The CDR3 bases are TGTGCCAGCAGTTTTGGGGCAGCCTATGGCTACACCTTC. It codes for CASSFGAAYGYTF.

This clone was found a few times. The chain couples TRBV2 to TRBJ2-2; 12 bases are a match to TRBD1. The V and J ends lost 6 bases and 4 bases, in that order; junction bases with no gene match: 3. This CDR3 contains 15 residues. The germline V gene encodes CDR1 SNHLY and CDR2 FYNNEI. CDR3 sequence reads: CASRGQGALTGELFF. CDR3 DNA: TGTGCCAGCAGGGGACAGGGGGCTCTCACCGGGGAGCTGTTTTTT.

The genes are TRBV11-2 and TRBJ1-6; D might be TRBD1 (5 bases). The CDR3 runs to 15 residues. Per germline, CDR1 SGHAT and CDR2 FQNNGV. Trimming took 6 bases from V and 3 from J, leaving 12 bases between them. The CDR3 region is CASSVGQSYNSPLHF. The CDR3 coding sequence is TGTGCCAGCAGTGTGGGGCAGAGCTATAATTCACCCCTCCACTTT.

This clone was counted between two and nine times. The chain has TRBV7-9 and TRBJ2-5; 9 bases line up with TRBD2. This CDR3 contains 14 residues. V lost 5 bases and J lost 2; bases outside the gene matches: 3. CDR1 is SEHNR, CDR2 FQNEAQ, per germline (reference sequence). This CDR3 is CASSISGGQETQYF. The CDR3 DNA reads TGTGCCAGCAGCATTAGCGGGGGTCAAGAGACCCAGTACTTC.

The chain joins TRBV7-9 to TRBJ1-2; TRBD1 matches at 10 bases. The ends lost 3 bases at V and 2 bases at J; junction bases unmatched: 3. CDR1 SEHNR and CDR2 FQNEAQ come from the germline V gene (reference sequence). The CDR3 contains 15 residues. The DNA of the CDR3 is TGTGCCAGCAGCTTCGGACAGGGGGACAACTATGGCTACACCTTC. Protein product: CASSFGQGDNYGYTF.

The DNA of the CDR3 is TGTGCCAGCTCTTCCGTTGGGACAGGGAGCGAGCAGTACTTC. Translated, it gives CASSSVGTGSEQYF. The chain carries TRBV18 and TRBJ2-7; 9 positions match TRBD1. Per germline, CDR1 KGHSH and CDR2 LQKENI. The V gene end was trimmed by 6 bases and the J gene end by 6 bases; junction bases not matched to a gene: 9. The CDR3 length is 14 residues.

This clone came up a few times. The rearrangement links TRBV29-1 to TRBJ1-2; TRBD1 matches 12 bases. V lost 0 bases to trimming and J lost 3 bases; unmatched junction nucleotides: 8. The CDR3 totals 17 residues. Germline CDR1 and CDR2: SQVTM and ANQGSEA. The CDR3 loop is CSVEDLGTGGLYYGYTF. CDR3 nucleotides: TGCAGCGTTGAAGATCTTGGGACAGGGGGCTTATACTATGGCTACACCTTC.

CDR3 coding DNA: TGTGCCAGCAGCCGGGGGACAGGGGGGATAGCTGGGGCCAACGTCCTGACTTTC. Amino acid sequence: CASSRGTGGIAGANVLTF. The chain uses TRBV7-8 and TRBJ2-6; TRBD1 matches at 11 bases. The V gene end was trimmed by 5 bases and the J gene end by 2 bases; junction bases not matched to a gene: 8. The CDR3 covers 18 residues. Germline V gene data show CDR1 as SGHVS and CDR2 as FQNEAQ.

The rearrangement joins TRBV19 to TRBJ1-2; D ambiguous. The V end was cut by 5 bases, the J end by 4 bases, with 14 bases between. There are 14 residues in the CDR3. Germline values: CDR1 LNHDA, CDR2 SQIVND (reference sequence). This chain's CDR3 is CASSGPETPYGYTF. In nucleotides, the CDR3 is TGTGCCAGTAGTGGTCCGGAGACTCCCTATGGCTACACCTTC.

V and J are TRBV29-1 and TRBJ2-5; the match to TRBD1 covers 8 bases. CDR3 length: 11 residues. The junction had 3 bases not matched to a gene; V was cut back by 7 bases and J by 5 bases. CDR1 is SQVTM and CDR2 is ANQGSEA in the germline V gene. Here the CDR3 reads CSGGQAETQYF. The CDR3 bases are TGCAGCGGGGGACAGGCGGAGACCCAGTACTTC.

Of note for this clone: An end of the junction does not agree with germline; a read error may underlie this. Here the CDR3 reads CASSLVGFGGLTF. CDR3 nucleotide sequence: TGTGCCAGCAGCTTAGTTGGTTTCGGTGGGCTTACCTTT. The chain joins TRBV7-9 to TRBJ1-1; D is unclear. Germline lookup yields CDR1 SEHNR and CDR2 FQNEAQ (reference sequence). This CDR3 has 13 amino acids.

The V call is TRBV7-2, the J call TRBJ1-6; 7 nucleotides line up with TRBD1. Germline CDR1 SGHTA, CDR2 FQGNSA. The CDR3 is 15 amino acids. Trimming at V came to 5 bases and at J to 6 bases, leaving 7 bases not matched to a gene. The CDR3 region has the DNA TGTGCCAGCAGCCCAAAGACAGGGTTTAATTCACCCCTCCACTTT. It codes for CASSPKTGFNSPLHF. The whole variable domain, remainder taken from reference TRBV7-2 and TRBJ1-6, is GAGVSQSPSNKVTEKGKDVELRCDPISGHTALYWYRQSLGQGLEFLIYFQGNSAPDKSGLPSDRFSAERTGGSVSTLTIQRTQQEDSAVYLCASSPKTGFNSPLHFGNGTRLTVT.

J is TRBJ2-4 and V is TRBV2; 8 positions agree with TRBD1. Germline V gene sequence: CDR1 SNHLY, CDR2 FYNNEI. Losses at the gene ends were 6 bases for V and 2 bases for J; bases not matched to a gene: 6. The CDR3 is made up of 15 amino acids. This CDR3 reads CASRVQGGPKNIQYF. The CDR3 DNA reads as TGTGCCAGCAGGGTACAGGGGGGACCCAAAAACATTCAGTACTTC.

The rearrangement links TRBV7-8 to TRBJ2-5; D possibly corresponds to TRBD1 (6 bases). The V end lost 5 bases, the J end lost 5 bases, and 12 bases lay between the germline ends. The CDR3 is 13 amino acids. Per germline, CDR1 SGHVS and CDR2 FQNEAQ. In DNA form, the CDR3 reads TGTGCCAGCAGCCCGGACAGTTGGGAGACCCAGTACTTC. Translating it yields CASSPDSWETQYF.

This rearrangement joins TRBV5-3 to TRBJ2-7; TRBD1 is a possible D gene (6 bases). TRBV5-3 is given ORF status, its function remaining uncertain. V lost 4 bases and J 1 base, leaving 12 bases between the germline ends. The CDR3 is 14 amino acids. The CDR3 DNA follows: TGTGCCAGAAGCGGAACAACAGGGTCCTACGAGCAGTACTTC. This codes for CARSGTTGSYEQYF.

Of note for this clone: A much larger clone differs from this one at a single base, so this may be a read error. The chain uses TRBV4-1 and TRBJ1-1; maybe TRBD1 (6 bases). From germline, CDR1 is MGHRA and CDR2 YSYEKL. CDR3 length: 15 residues. The CDR3, as DNA: TGCGCCCGCAGCCCCCGGGGGGGGCAATACACTGAAGCTTTCTTT. Translating it yields CARSPRGGQYTEAFF.

Points on this clone: The germline gene is not matched at one end of the junction; a read error may be the cause. The V gene is TRBV7-9, the J gene TRBJ1-2, with unresolved D. The CDR3 length is 13 residues. CDR1 is SEHNR and CDR2 is FQNEAQ in the germline V gene (reference sequence). CDR3 DNA: TGTGCCAGCAGCTTAGCATCCGGGAAGACCGTGCCCTTC. As protein: CASSLASGKTVPF.

This chain joins TRBV12-3 or TRBV12-4 and TRBJ1-1; 12 bases line up with TRBD1. With 7 bases clipped from V and 11 bases from J, the junction kept 5 bases outside the gene matches. The CDR3 sequence is 12 residues long. CDR3: CASTGDRGRAFF. CDR3 nucleotide sequence: TGTGCCAGCACTGGGGACAGGGGGCGTGCTTTCTTT.

This chain links TRBV6-5 with TRBJ2-1; TRBD2 aligns across 9 bases. This CDR3 spans 15 amino acids. After removal of 7 bases from V and 5 bases from J, the junction contained 9 bases not matched to a gene. Germline V gene data show CDR1 as MNHEY and CDR2 as SVGAGI. The CDR3 sequence is CASNPLAGWDNEQFF. Written as DNA, the CDR3 is TGTGCCAGCAATCCCCTAGCGGGGTGGGACAATGAGCAGTTCTTC.

The rearrangement links TRBV28 to TRBJ2-7, with D unresolved. CDR3 length equals 12 residues. Germline CDR1 reads MDHEN; CDR2 reads SYDVKM. Trimming took 5 bases from V and 4 from J, leaving 9 bases between them. CDR3: CASSLRVYEQYF. The CDR3 DNA is TGTGCCAGCAGTCTTCGGGTATACGAGCAGTACTTC.

V is TRBV6-5 and J is TRBJ1-3; 7 positions agree with TRBD1. Trimming cost V 4 bases and J 4 bases; bases outside gene matches: 4. Germline loops: CDR1 MNHEY, CDR2 SVGAGI. The CDR3 sequence is 14 residues long. The CDR3 sequence is CASSWDSPGNTIYF. CDR3 nucleotide sequence: TGTGCCAGCAGTTGGGACAGTCCCGGAAACACCATATATTTT.